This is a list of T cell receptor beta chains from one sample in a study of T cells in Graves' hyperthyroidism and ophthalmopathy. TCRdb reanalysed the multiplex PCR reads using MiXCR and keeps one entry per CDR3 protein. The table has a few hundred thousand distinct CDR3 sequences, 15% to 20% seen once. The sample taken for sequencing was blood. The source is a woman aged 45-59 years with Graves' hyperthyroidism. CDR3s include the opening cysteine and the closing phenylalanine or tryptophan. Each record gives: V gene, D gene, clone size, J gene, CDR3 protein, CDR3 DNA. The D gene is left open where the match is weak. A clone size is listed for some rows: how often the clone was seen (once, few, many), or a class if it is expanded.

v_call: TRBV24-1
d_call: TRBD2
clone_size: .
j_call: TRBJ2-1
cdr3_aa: CATSDRLAGVYEQFF
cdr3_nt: TGTGCCACCAGTGATAGACTAGCGGGAGTGTACGAGCAGTTCTTC

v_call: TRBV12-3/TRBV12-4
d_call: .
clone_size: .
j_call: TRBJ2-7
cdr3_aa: CASSFKDRSPYEQYF
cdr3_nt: TGTGCCAGCAGTTTTAAAGACAGGAGCCCCTACGAGCAGTACTTC

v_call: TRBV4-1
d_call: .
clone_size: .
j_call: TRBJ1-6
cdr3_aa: CASSQDIGTDSPLHF
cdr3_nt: TGCGCCAGCAGCCAAGATATAGGCACCGATTCACCCCTCCACTTT

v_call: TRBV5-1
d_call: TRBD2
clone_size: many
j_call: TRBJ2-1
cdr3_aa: CASSLRVREGSYNEQFF
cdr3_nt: TGCGCCAGCAGCTTACGGGTCAGGGAGGGCTCCTACAATGAGCAGTTCTTC

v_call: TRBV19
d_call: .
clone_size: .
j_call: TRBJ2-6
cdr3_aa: CASTDQPGVGANVLTF
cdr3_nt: TGTGCCAGTACCGACCAACCGGGGGTCGGGGCCAACGTCCTGACTTTC

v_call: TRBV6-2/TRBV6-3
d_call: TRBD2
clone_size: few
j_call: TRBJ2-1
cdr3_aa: CASSYYQPSGRASYNEQFF
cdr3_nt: TGTGCCAGCAGTTACTACCAGCCTAGCGGGAGGGCTTCCTACAATGAGCAGTTCTTC

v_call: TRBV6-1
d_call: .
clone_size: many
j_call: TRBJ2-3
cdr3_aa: CASSATGSGSDTQYF
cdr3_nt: TGTGCCAGCAGTGCCACAGGGTCAGGATCAGATACGCAGTATTTT

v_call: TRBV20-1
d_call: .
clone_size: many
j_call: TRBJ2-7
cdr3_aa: CSASGLSGDEQYF
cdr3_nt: TGCAGTGCTAGCGGGCTCTCCGGGGACGAGCAGTACTTC

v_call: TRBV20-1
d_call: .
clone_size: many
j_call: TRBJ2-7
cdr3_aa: CSARRDFDYEQYF
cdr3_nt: TGCAGTGCTAGACGGGACTTCGACTACGAGCAGTACTTC

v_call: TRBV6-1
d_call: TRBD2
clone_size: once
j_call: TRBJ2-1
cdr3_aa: CASRRTGTSGRNEQFF
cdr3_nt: TGTGCCAGCAGGCGCACCGGGACTAGCGGGAGGAATGAGCAGTTCTTC

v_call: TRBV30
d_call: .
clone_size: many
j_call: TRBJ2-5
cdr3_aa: CAWKQGNQETQYF
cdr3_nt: TGTGCCTGGAAACAGGGCAACCAAGAGACCCAGTACTTC

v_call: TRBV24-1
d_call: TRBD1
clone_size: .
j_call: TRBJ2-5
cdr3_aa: CATALDRGIETQYF
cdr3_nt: TGTGCCACCGCACTGGACAGGGGGATCGAGACCCAGTACTTC

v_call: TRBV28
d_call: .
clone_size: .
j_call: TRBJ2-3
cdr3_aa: CASSLSDGTDTQYF
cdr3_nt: TGTGCCAGCAGTTTATCAGATGGCACAGATACGCAGTATTTT

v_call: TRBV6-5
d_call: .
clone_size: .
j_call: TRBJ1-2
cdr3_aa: CASSYSGRSVGYTF
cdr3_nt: TGTGCCAGCAGTTACTCGGGACGCTCCGTTGGCTACACCTTC

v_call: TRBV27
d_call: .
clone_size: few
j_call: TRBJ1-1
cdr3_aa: CASREGEGNTEAFF
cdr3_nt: TGTGCCAGCAGGGAGGGGGAGGGGAACACTGAAGCTTTCTTT

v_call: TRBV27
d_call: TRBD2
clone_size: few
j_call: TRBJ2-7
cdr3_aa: CASSRRTSGISYEQYF
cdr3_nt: TGTGCCAGCAGTCGCCGGACTAGCGGGATCTCCTACGAGCAGTACTTC

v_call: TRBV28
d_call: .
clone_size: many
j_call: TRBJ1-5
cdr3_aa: CASSTATGHSNQPQHF
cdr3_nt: TGTGCCAGCAGTACCGCAACAGGGCATAGCAATCAGCCCCAGCATTTT

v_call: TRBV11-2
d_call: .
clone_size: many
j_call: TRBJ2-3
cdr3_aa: CASRESGWVTDTQYF
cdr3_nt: TGTGCCAGCAGGGAGAGTGGGTGGGTCACAGATACGCAGTATTTT

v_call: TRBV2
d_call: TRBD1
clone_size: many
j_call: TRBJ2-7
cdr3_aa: CASSGQVTEQYF
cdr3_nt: TGTGCCAGCAGCGGACAGGTTACCGAGCAGTACTTC

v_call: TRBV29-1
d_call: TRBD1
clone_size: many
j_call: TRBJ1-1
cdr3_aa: CSVDRGLASEAFF
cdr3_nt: TGCAGCGTAGACAGGGGACTAGCCTCTGAAGCTTTCTTT

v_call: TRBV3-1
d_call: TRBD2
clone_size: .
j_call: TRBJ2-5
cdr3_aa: CASSQGRLAGIETQYF
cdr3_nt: TGTGCCAGCAGCCAAGGTAGACTAGCGGGAATAGAGACCCAGTACTTC

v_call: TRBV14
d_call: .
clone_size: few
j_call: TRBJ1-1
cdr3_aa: CASSQPSERNTEAFF
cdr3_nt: TGTGCCAGCAGCCAACCAAGCGAGAGGAACACTGAAGCTTTCTTT

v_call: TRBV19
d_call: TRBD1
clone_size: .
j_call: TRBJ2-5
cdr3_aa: CASRFTGGAGETQYF
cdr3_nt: TGTGCCAGTCGATTTACAGGGGGCGCGGGGGAGACCCAGTACTTC

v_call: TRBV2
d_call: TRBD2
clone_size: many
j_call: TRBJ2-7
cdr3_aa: CASSDPRSTSGRSSYEQYF
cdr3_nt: TGTGCCAGCAGTGACCCAAGATCGACTAGCGGCCGATCCTCCTACGAGCAGTACTTC

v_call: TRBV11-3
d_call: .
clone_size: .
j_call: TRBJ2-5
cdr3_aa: CAPQGPGAETQYF
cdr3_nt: TGTGCCCCCCAAGGGCCGGGAGCGGAGACCCAGTACTTC

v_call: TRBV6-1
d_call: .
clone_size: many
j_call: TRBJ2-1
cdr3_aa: CASREPLPGNEQFF
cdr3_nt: TGTGCCAGCAGAGAACCCCTTCCTGGCAATGAGCAGTTCTTC

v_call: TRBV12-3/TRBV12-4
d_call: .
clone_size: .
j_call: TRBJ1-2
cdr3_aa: CATARGVNYGYTF
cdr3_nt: TGTGCCACCGCTAGAGGCGTAAACTATGGCTACACCTTC

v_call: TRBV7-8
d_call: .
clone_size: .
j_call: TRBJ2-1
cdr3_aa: CASSSTRPGQGYNEQFF
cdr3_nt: TGTGCCAGCAGCTCAACCCGGCCAGGCCAGGGATACAATGAGCAGTTCTTC

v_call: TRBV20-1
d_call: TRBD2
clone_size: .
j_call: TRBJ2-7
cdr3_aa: CSACRLAGTYEQYF
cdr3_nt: TGCAGTGCTTGTCGGCTAGCGGGAACCTACGAGCAGTACTTC

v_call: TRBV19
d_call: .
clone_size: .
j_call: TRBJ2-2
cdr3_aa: CASSMGTSGELFF
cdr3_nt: TGTGCCAGTAGTATGGGAACGAGCGGGGAGCTGTTTTTT

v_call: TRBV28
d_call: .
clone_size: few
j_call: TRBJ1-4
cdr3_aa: CASSWQGQEKLFF
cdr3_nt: TGTGCCAGCAGTTGGCAGGGGCAAGAAAAACTGTTTTTT

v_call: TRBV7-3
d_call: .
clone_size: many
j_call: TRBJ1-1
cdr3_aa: CASSLPGATEAFF
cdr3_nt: TGTGCCAGCAGCTTACCAGGGGCCACTGAAGCTTTCTTT